The 21 T cell receptor beta chains below were found in one sample sequenced in a study of naive and memory T cell subsets. Both TRBC1 and TRBC2 were covered by a beta constant-region primer of two equimolar oligonucleotides. TCRdb fed the UMI-ligation and nested PCR reads into MiXCR, producing one record per CDR3 protein. Of roughly 140,000 distinct CDR3 sequences detected, about a sixth appear once; the ten largest clones hold roughly 0.14%. The sequenced sample was naive CD4+ T cells from blood. The receptors were gathered from a human donor in good health.

V is TRBV4-3 and J is TRBJ1-2; TRBD1 might be the D (6 bases). Looked up from germline, CDR1 is LGHNA and CDR2 is YSLEER. The CDR3 loop spans 15 amino acids. Trimming stripped 4 bases from V and 3 bases from J, with 15 bases between. The CDR3 DNA reads TGCGCCAGCAGCCCCCGTCCAGACAGGCACTATGGCTACACCTTC. Amino acid sequence: CASSPRPDRHYGYTF.

The chain joins TRBV6-2 or TRBV6-3 to TRBJ2-1, with 9 bases aligning to TRBD2. From germline, CDR1 is MNHEY and CDR2 SVGEGT. J gave up 5 bases and V 5 bases, and 4 bases lay outside the gene matches. The CDR3 totals 14 residues. CDR3 sequence: CASSTLAGNNEQFF. The CDR3 region has the DNA TGTGCCAGCAGTACCCTAGCGGGAAACAATGAGCAGTTCTTC.

The chain couples TRBV12-3 or TRBV12-4 to TRBJ1-2; D perhaps matches TRBD1 (6 bases). The V end was cut by 5 bases, the J end by 0 bases, with 13 bases between. The CDR3 has 15 residues. CDR3 coding DNA: TGTGCCAGCAGTATGTACAGGGCCTCTAACTATGGCTACACCTTC. Its protein product is CASSMYRASNYGYTF.

V and J are TRBV6-2 or TRBV6-3 and TRBJ1-1; D gene ambiguous. V shed 4 bases and J shed 0 bases, with 9 bases lying between them. The CDR3 runs to 14 residues. Germline V gene data show CDR1 as MNHEY and CDR2 as SVGEGT. This CDR3 reads CASSSQTMNTEAFF. In DNA, the CDR3 is TGTGCCAGCAGTTCGCAGACCATGAACACTGAAGCTTTCTTT.

The rearrangement links TRBV28 to TRBJ2-3; tentative D call: TRBD2 (5 bases). Trimming removed 1 base from V and 5 bases from J, with 13 bases in between. Per germline, CDR1 MDHEN and CDR2 SYDVKM. There are 15 residues in the CDR3. This chain's CDR3 is CASSLFEDSQDTQYF. In DNA form, the CDR3 reads TGTGCCAGCAGTTTATTCGAGGACTCTCAAGATACGCAGTATTTT.

The chain is built from TRBV20-1 and TRBJ2-4; D is perhaps TRBD1 (5 bases). The CDR3 loop spans 16 amino acids. V was clipped by 4 bases and J by 0 bases, with 16 bases between them. Germline loops: CDR1 DFQATT, CDR2 SNEGSKA (reference sequence). CDR3 sequence reads: CSAIGAGSLAKNIQYF. The CDR3 DNA follows: TGCAGTGCTATAGGGGCTGGGTCTCTAGCCAAAAACATTCAGTACTTC.

This sequence joins TRBV12-3 or TRBV12-4 and TRBJ2-5; D gene unclear. V dropped 2 bases and J dropped 5 bases, with 12 bases sitting between them. The CDR3 spans 14 residues. DNA for the CDR3: TGTGCCAGCAGTTTATCCGGGCCGATGGAGACCCAGTACTTC. It is translated as CASSLSGPMETQYF.

The chain recombines TRBV12-3 or TRBV12-4 with TRBJ1-1; the D gene is possibly TRBD1 (5 bases). The CDR3 contains 13 residues. The V and J ends lost 4 bases and 3 bases respectively, with 9 bases between them. The chain's CDR3 is CASSYGGYTEAFF. CDR3 in DNA: TGTGCCAGCAGTTATGGGGGTTACACTGAAGCTTTCTTT.

In this sample, this clonotype turned up a few times. The CDR3 nucleotides read TGTGCCAGCAGCGAGGACAGGGGAGGAAACACCATATATTTT. Its translation is CASSEDRGGNTIYF. V is TRBV28 and J is TRBJ1-3; TRBD1 aligns across 9 bases. Germline CDR1 and CDR2: MDHEN and SYDVKM. V gave up 6 bases and J gave up 4 bases; unmatched junction bases: 4. This CDR3 is 14 amino acids long.

The rearrangement links TRBV20-1 to TRBJ2-7, with TRBD2 as a possible D gene (6 bases). This CDR3 comprises 15 residues. With 0 bases removed from V and 3 bases from J, the gap between germline ends came to 15 bases. Per germline, CDR1 DFQATT and CDR2 SNEGSKA (reference sequence). CDR3 in DNA: TGCAGTGCTAGAGATTTCCCTAGCGCGCTCTACGAGCAGTACTTC. Translated, it gives CSARDFPSALYEQYF.

The chain joins TRBV7-2 to TRBJ2-1, with D hard to call. The V gene's germline CDR1 is SGHTA and CDR2 FQGNSA. CDR3 length: 14 amino acids. V dropped 2 bases and J dropped 6 bases, with 11 bases sitting between them. DNA for the CDR3: TGTGCCAGCAGCTTATGGTCTAGGAGCAATGAGCAGTTCTTC. Translation: CASSLWSRSNEQFF.

This clonotype was counted ten times or more. This rearrangement joins TRBV5-4 to TRBJ2-5; D might be TRBD2 (6 bases). In germline, CDR1 is SGHNT, CDR2 YYREEE (reference sequence). The CDR3 sequence is 12 residues long. V dropped 7 bases and J dropped 4 bases, with 11 bases sitting between them. The CDR3 here is CASGKGGETQYF. The CDR3 DNA sequence: TGTGCCAGCGGCAAGGGAGGAGAGACCCAGTACTTC.

The rearrangement joins TRBV7-2 to TRBJ2-1; the match to TRBD2 covers 9 bases. This CDR3 is 15 amino acids long. J gave up 3 bases and V 8 bases, and 8 bases lay outside the gene matches. Per the germline V gene, CDR1 is SGHTA and CDR2 is FQGNSA. In nucleotides, the CDR3 is TGTGCCAGCGCGGTAGCGGGAGCGAACTACAATGAGCAGTTCTTC. It yields the protein CASAVAGANYNEQFF.

The sample holds a few counts of this clonotype. The CDR3 nucleotides read TGTGCCAGCTCACCGGCCTCCCGGACAGATACGCAGTATTTT. Its translation is CASSPASRTDTQYF. J is TRBJ2-3 and V is TRBV18; D remains unclear. The germline CDR1 and CDR2 sequences are KGHSH and LQKENI. The CDR3 runs 14 residues. V was pared by 3 bases and J by 3 bases, with 10 bases between. The complete variable domain, with remaining parts taken from reference TRBV18 and TRBJ2-3, reads NAGVMQNPRHLVRRRGQEARLRCSPMKGHSHVYWYRQLPEEGLKFMVYLQKENIIDESGMPKERFSAEFPKEGPSILRIQQVVRGDSAAYFCASSPASRTDTQYFGPGTRLTVL.

This clonotype was seen a few times. The chain employs TRBV2 and TRBJ1-4; D uncertain. Germline assignment: CDR1 SNHLY and CDR2 FYNNEI. V was pared by 8 bases and J by 7 bases, with 5 bases between. The CDR3 has 10 amino acids. CDR3 in DNA: TGTGCCAGCTCCTCTGAAAAACTGTTTTTT. As protein: CASSSEKLFF.

There are a few counts of this clonotype. The V and J genes are TRBV29-1 and TRBJ1-1, with 9 bases fitting TRBD1. The trim removed 7 bases at V and 0 bases at J, leaving 15 bases unmatched. The germline CDR1 and CDR2 sequences are SQVTM and ANQGSEA. The CDR3 sequence is 17 residues long. In nucleotides, the CDR3 is TGCAGCGGGAGGACAGGGGCTGGGGGAACCATGAACACTGAAGCTTTCTTT. Amino acids: CSGRTGAGGTMNTEAFF.

This chain links TRBV5-1 with TRBJ2-3; D possibly matches TRBD1 or TRBD2 (7 bases each). CDR1 is SGHRS, CDR2 YFSETQ, per germline. Trimming stripped 4 bases from V and 3 bases from J, with 21 bases between. CDR3 length: 17 amino acids. Here the CDR3 reads CASSAGTTAQGTDTQYF. CDR3 nucleotide sequence: TGCGCCAGCAGCGCGGGGACTACAGCACAGGGGACAGATACGCAGTATTTT.

This clonotype was detected a few times. J is TRBJ2-3 and V is TRBV4-3; TRBD2 agrees at 12 bases. CDR3 length equals 17 residues. V trimming: 2 bases; J trimming: 4 bases; junction bases outside the gene matches: 7. Germline-derived CDR1 and CDR2 are LGHNA and YSLEER. The CDR3 nucleotides read TGCGCCAGCAGCCAATCGGGACTAGCGGGTTATGCAGATACGCAGTATTTT. It encodes CASSQSGLAGYADTQYF.

This clonotype was seen at least ten times. The rearrangement joins TRBV4-2 to TRBJ2-1; 9 nucleotides align to TRBD2. CDR3 length: 16 residues. The germline V gene encodes CDR1 LGHNA and CDR2 YNFKEQ. Trimming cost V 1 base and J 6 bases; bases outside gene matches: 7. The chain's CDR3 is CASSQVAGREGNEQFF. The CDR3 DNA sequence: TGTGCCAGCAGCCAAGTGGCCGGGCGGGAGGGCAATGAGCAGTTCTTC.

This clonotype has more than one count but fewer than ten. The rearrangement links TRBV7-8 to TRBJ1-6, with unresolved D. The germline V gene has CDR1 SGHVS and CDR2 FQNEAQ. V was trimmed by 2 bases and J by 9 bases, leaving 11 bases between them. The CDR3 covers 14 residues. The CDR3 nucleotides are TGTGCCAGCAGCTTAAAGAGTGGTGCTTCACCCCTCCACTTT. It translates to CASSLKSGASPLHF. Supplemented by reference TRBV7-8 and TRBJ1-6, the full variable domain reads GAGVSQSPRYKVAKRGQDVALRCDPISGHVSLFWYQQALGQGPEFLTYFQNEAQLDKSGLPSDRFFAERPEGSVSTLKIQRTQQEDSAVYLCASSLKSGASPLHFGNGTRLTVT.

This clonotype has only a few counts. The V and J genes are TRBV29-1 and TRBJ2-3; TRBD2 aligns across 7 bases. The J segment lost 5 bases and the V segment lost 4 bases, leaving 3 bases of the junction unmatched. This CDR3 has 12 amino acids. CDR1 is SQVTM and CDR2 is ANQGSEA in the germline V gene. The CDR3 region has the DNA TGCAGCGTTGCTAGCGGACAAGATACGCAGTATTTT. It encodes CSVASGQDTQYF.